The T cell receptor beta chain under discussion was sequenced for a study of T cell repertoires in cytomegalovirus infection. For the study at large: Matching HLA type, along with CMV infection, was indicated by public TCR beta signatures.

CDR3 length: 14 residues. Deletions cut 3 bases from V and 5 bases from J, with 12 bases between. Germline values: CDR1 SGHDT, CDR2 YYEEEE. Each CDR3 protein gets one entry after TCRdb re-called the reads with MiXCR. The sample lists roughly 500,000 distinct CDR3 sequences, around 11% occurring once. Many counts were recorded for this clonotype. Its specificity is unknown. Study-wide findings and caveats: HLA-C-restricted CMV clonotypes gave the most frequent clonotype in two of eight donors. Summed public TCR beta family frequency identified CMV carriers bearing the relevant HLA.

Sequencing input: PBMCs. This TCR was recovered from a human donor in good health (CMV status not recorded). Some clones in this sample may be carry-over from other donors' samples. The chain carries TRBV5-6 and TRBJ1-5; D might be TRBD1 (6 bases). The CDR3 DNA reads as TGTGCCAGCAGCTCCGCGGCAGGGGATCAGCCCCAGCATTTT. This codes for CASSSAAGDQPQHF.